This T cell receptor (beta chain) was sequenced during a study of blood T cell repertoires in COVID-19. Whole-study context: From T cells, B-cell-depleted T cells, or PBMCs came the material, which was cDNA or gDNA.

The CDR3 spans 15 residues. Germline CDR1 reads MNHEY; CDR2 reads SVGAGI. V lost 5 bases and J lost 2, with 10 bases in between. Original processing notes: Reference gene primer amplification gave nucleated cell count estimates. Generated by immunoSEQ multiplex PCR, the TCRdb table keeps only in-frame clones and is missing some. Clone size and V and J calls were adopted from that table, with D and trimming inferred from the DNA. The sample shows roughly 140,000 clones, 85% of them seen only once. The material sequenced was PBMCs or T cells enriched from blood (not recorded which). The rearrangement joins TRBV6-5 to TRBJ2-6, with a weak D call TRBD1 (6 bases). The sequence came from a woman in her 40s who had recovered from COVID-19. This CDR3 is CASSTRGTGANVLTF. The DNA of the CDR3 is TGTGCCAGCAGTACCAGGGGTACTGGGGCCAACGTCCTGACTTTC.